Below are 28 T cell receptor beta chains sequenced from a single sample in a study of blood T cell repertoires in COVID-19 (dated by TCRdb to the early 2020s). The method was the immunoSEQ multiplex PCR assay. What TCRdb holds here is the immuneACCESS table cut down to in-frame rearrangements. Part of the clones is not present; checked against another copy, under half of the missing clones reflect an unresolved V gene, and the others are unexplained. The sample table shows approximately 100,000 clones, and roughly 86% are seen once. Around a tenth of the sample comes from the top ten. The sample consisted of peripheral blood. These receptors all come from a woman under 40 with acute or convalescent COVID-19.

The chain employs TRBV11-2 and TRBJ2-1, with TRBD2 matching over 11 bases. V lost 2 bases and J lost 4; bases outside the gene matches: 4. The CDR3 loop spans 16 amino acids. The germline gives CDR1 SGHAT, CDR2 FQNNGV. The CDR3 DNA reads TGTGCCAGCAGCTTACTAGCGGGGGGTATTTACAATGAGCAGTTCTTC. Amino acids: CASSLLAGGIYNEQFF.

Only a few counts were recorded for this clone. This chain connects TRBV6-5 to TRBJ1-2; TRBD1 might be the D (6 bases). Germline loops: CDR1 MNHEY, CDR2 SVGAGI. Trimming left V 10 bases short and J 8 bases short, with 23 bases between. This CDR3 contains 14 residues. The CDR3 spells CATSWGRGSRGYTF. In DNA, the CDR3 is TGTGCCACCTCGTGGGGCAGGGGCTCGAGGGGCTACACCTTC.

The chain combines TRBV10-3 with TRBJ2-7, with 9 bases identical to TRBD1. This CDR3 is built from 15 residues. V was clipped by 2 bases and J by 7 bases; unmatched bases: 9. Germline loops: CDR1 ENHRY, CDR2 SYGVKD. CDR3 DNA sequence: TGTGCCATCAGTGAGGGTGACAGGGGGACGTGGGAGCAGTACTTC. It translates to CAISEGDRGTWEQYF.

The chain's CDR3 is CASSPGLKGTGNTIYF. CDR3 DNA sequence: TGTGCCAGCTCACCAGGGCTGAAGGGGACAGGAAACACCATATATTTT. V gene TRBV18 combines with J gene TRBJ1-3; tentative D call: TRBD1 (6 bases). The CDR3 has 16 residues. Trimming cost V 2 bases and J 4 bases, with 15 bases left between them. Germline CDR1 is KGHSH and CDR2 is LQKENI.

The rearrangement joins TRBV9 to TRBJ1-1; D may be TRBD1 (6 bases). Germline CDR1 SGDLS, CDR2 YYNGEE. The V end lost 5 bases, the J end lost 6 bases, and 14 bases lay between the germline ends. This CDR3 comprises 13 residues. CDR3 amino acids: CASSPRGGSEAFF. CDR3 coding DNA: TGTGCCAGCAGTCCTAGGGGGGGCTCTGAAGCTTTCTTT.

The chain has TRBV7-8 and TRBJ1-6, with D hard to call. The CDR3 contains 15 residues. Looked up from germline, CDR1 is SGHVS and CDR2 is FQNEAQ. Trimming stripped 4 bases from V and 0 bases from J, with 7 bases between. Here the CDR3 reads CASSSRSSYNSPLHF. CDR3 in DNA: TGTGCCAGCAGCTCAAGGAGCTCCTATAATTCACCCCTCCACTTT.

CDR3 DNA: TGTGCCAGCAGCCCCGGCCGGGACAGGGGTGGCTACACCTTC. Protein product: CASSPGRDRGGYTF. The rearrangement joins TRBV7-2 to TRBJ1-2; 10 bases map to TRBD1. The germline V gene has CDR1 SGHTA and CDR2 FQGNSA. This CDR3 spans 14 amino acids. After removal of 5 bases from V and 7 bases from J, the junction contained 7 bases not matched to a gene. Using reference TRBV7-2 and TRBJ1-2 for the parts outside the CDR3, the full variable domain is GAGVSQSPSNKVTEKGKDVELRCDPISGHTALYWYRQSLGQGLEFLIYFQGNSAPDKSGLPSDRFSAERTGGSVSTLTIQRTQQEDSAVYLCASSPGRDRGGYTFGSGTRLTVV.

This clone was counted only a few times. Here the CDR3 DNA reads TGTGCCTGGAAAACTTTTAATTCACCCCTCCACTTT. It encodes CAWKTFNSPLHF. The gene calls are TRBV30 and TRBJ1-6; D is unresolved. CDR3 length: 12 residues. The germline CDR1 and CDR2 sequences are GTSNPN and SVGIG (reference sequence). V lost 4 bases and J 6 bases, leaving 7 bases between the germline ends.

J is TRBJ1-5 and V is TRBV7-8; D ambiguous. The CDR3 runs to 15 residues. V lost 1 base and J 0 bases, leaving 7 bases between the germline ends. Germline values: CDR1 SGHVS, CDR2 FQNEAQ. The DNA for the CDR3 is TGTGCCAGCAGCTTAGGACACCTTAGCAATCAGCCCCAGCATTTT. This codes for CASSLGHLSNQPQHF.

V gene TRBV27 combines with J gene TRBJ1-2, with TRBD1 identical over 8 bases. This CDR3 is built from 13 residues. Germline CDR1 is MNHEY and CDR2 is SMNVEV (reference sequence). The V segment lost 7 bases and the J segment 8 bases; nucleotides outside the gene matches: 9. The CDR3 region has the DNA TGTGCCAGCACCCCCCGGGACAGGATGGGCTACACCTTC. Encoded protein: CASTPRDRMGYTF.

This clone has a single count. V and J are TRBV19 and TRBJ2-1; TRBD2 matches 8 bases. Germline loops: CDR1 LNHDA, CDR2 SQIVND (reference sequence). V dropped 3 bases and J dropped 8; count of bases not matched to a gene: 9. The CDR3 loop spans 15 amino acids. The CDR3 DNA sequence: TGTGCCAGTAGTATTGCAGCGGGGGTGTCGGATGAGCAGTTCTTC. Protein: CASSIAAGVSDEQFF.

The V gene is TRBV5-1, the J gene TRBJ1-2; the D gene is possibly TRBD1 (5 bases). V was pared by 0 bases and J by 5 bases, with 8 bases between. This CDR3 region has 13 residues. Germline CDR1 reads SGHRS; CDR2 reads YFSETQ. CDR3 amino acids: CASSLAAGYGYTF. DNA for the CDR3: TGCGCCAGCAGCTTGGCGGCAGGGTATGGCTACACCTTC. The full variable domain, rest sourced from reference TRBV5-1 and TRBJ1-2, is KAGVTQTPRYLIKTRGQQVTLSCSPISGHRSVSWYQQTPGQGLQFLFEYFSETQRNKGNFPGRFSGRQFSNSRSEMNVSTLELGDSALYLCASSLAAGYGYTFGSGTRLTVV.

The V and J genes are TRBV9 and TRBJ2-2; 7 nucleotides line up with TRBD1. The CDR3 contains 18 residues. V lost 0 bases, J lost 4 bases, and 12 bases stayed unmatched. The germline CDR1 and CDR2 sequences are SGDLS and YYNGEE. This CDR3 is CASSVEGTGQWFTGELFF. CDR3 DNA sequence: TGTGCCAGCAGCGTAGAGGGGACGGGACAGTGGTTCACCGGGGAGCTGTTTTTT.

This sequence joins TRBV5-1 and TRBJ1-5, with D possibly matching TRBD1 (5 bases). The V gene's germline CDR1 is SGHRS and CDR2 YFSETQ. The CDR3 sequence is 15 residues long. V gave up 3 bases and J gave up 7 bases, with 17 bases separating them. DNA of the CDR3: TGCGCCAGCAGCTCAACACCGGGGGTTACGCAGCCCCAGCATTTT. Translating it yields CASSSTPGVTQPQHF.

V gene TRBV12-5 combines with J gene TRBJ2-2; 10 bases are a match to TRBD1. V was pared by 6 bases and J by 9 bases, with 13 bases of the junction left unmatched. The CDR3 contains 16 residues. In germline, CDR1 is LGHNT, CDR2 FRNRAP. This chain's CDR3 is CASGRSPGQGTRELFF. The CDR3 nucleotides read TGTGCTAGTGGCCGAAGTCCGGGACAGGGGACCCGGGAGCTGTTTTTT.

The chain joins TRBV27 to TRBJ2-7; D is possibly TRBD1 (6 bases). Germline values: CDR1 MNHEY, CDR2 SMNVEV (reference sequence). The V end lost 2 bases, the J end lost 2 bases, and 13 bases lay between the germline ends. This CDR3 spans 15 amino acids. The CDR3 DNA sequence: TGTGCCAGCAGTTTAGGGCAGGGGAAGACCTACGAGCAGTACTTC. This translates into CASSLGQGKTYEQYF.

V usage is TRBV15 and J usage is TRBJ2-1, with TRBD1 matching over 7 bases. Germline-derived CDR1 and CDR2 are LNHNV and YYDKDF (reference sequence). The V gene end was trimmed by 5 bases and the J gene end by 3 bases; junction bases not matched to a gene: 7. The CDR3 has 15 residues. CDR3 DNA: TGTGCCACCAGCGGAGGACAGGCAGACTACAATGAGCAGTTCTTC. This codes for CATSGGQADYNEQFF.

The chain uses TRBV11-2 and TRBJ1-5, with 7 bases that match TRBD1. The V segment lost 5 bases and the J segment 6 bases; nucleotides outside the gene matches: 7. The CDR3 length is 14 residues. Germline CDR1 SGHAT, CDR2 FQNNGV. CDR3 protein: CASSKIGGGQPQHF. CDR3 bases: TGTGCCAGCAGCAAAATAGGGGGCGGTCAGCCCCAGCATTTT.

This clone was detected once. V is TRBV5-1 and J is TRBJ1-2, with 8 nucleotides matching TRBD1. From germline, CDR1 is SGHRS and CDR2 YFSETQ. V shed 0 bases, J shed 5 bases, and the junction held 6 bases outside the gene matches. There are 15 residues in the CDR3. CDR3: CASSLGGTGEYGYTF. The CDR3, as DNA: TGCGCCAGCAGCTTGGGGGGGACAGGAGAATATGGCTACACCTTC. Complete variable domain (other parts from reference TRBV5-1 and TRBJ1-2): KAGVTQTPRYLIKTRGQQVTLSCSPISGHRSVSWYQQTPGQGLQFLFEYFSETQRNKGNFPGRFSGRQFSNSRSEMNVSTLELGDSALYLCASSLGGTGEYGYTFGSGTRLTVV.

V usage is TRBV7-3 and J usage is TRBJ2-2; D call uncertain. The CDR3 is made up of 16 amino acids. Deletions cut 2 bases from V and 0 bases from J, with 10 bases between. The germline gives CDR1 SGHTA, CDR2 FQGTGA. In DNA form, the CDR3 reads TGTGCCAGCAGCTTATTCCCAGTGTCGAACACCGGGGAGCTGTTTTTT. Its protein is CASSLFPVSNTGELFF.

The chain is built from TRBV25-1 and TRBJ1-6; no definite D call. The germline V and J ends were trimmed by 4 bases and 13 bases, with 11 bases remaining between them. This CDR3 region has 12 residues. CDR1 is MGHDK and CDR2 is SYGVNS in the germline V gene. The CDR3 protein is CASSVRGWPLHF. The CDR3, as DNA: TGTGCCAGCAGTGTCCGGGGATGGCCCCTCCACTTT.

The table lists this clone with a few counts. The chain uses TRBV10-3 and TRBJ2-3; possible D gene TRBD2, 6 bases. CDR1 is ENHRY, CDR2 SYGVKD, per germline. The CDR3 consists of 14 residues. Trimming took 7 bases from V and 2 from J, leaving 13 bases between them. CDR3 in amino acids: CAIKQTSSTDTQYF. The CDR3 nucleotides are TGTGCCATCAAGCAAACTAGCTCCACAGATACGCAGTATTTT.

The rearrangement joins TRBV28 to TRBJ1-4; 9 bases agree with TRBD1. Germline lookup yields CDR1 MDHEN and CDR2 SYDVKM. The ends lost 5 bases at V and 6 bases at J; junction bases unmatched: 10. This CDR3 spans 16 amino acids. The CDR3 DNA reads as TGTGCCAGCAGTCGCCCCCGGACAGGGGTCGATGAAAAACTGTTTTTT. Translated, it gives CASSRPRTGVDEKLFF.

The V and J genes are TRBV18 and TRBJ1-2, with 9 bases identical to TRBD1. Germline assignment: CDR1 KGHSH and CDR2 LQKENI. The CDR3 spans 14 residues. The V and J ends lost 3 bases and 8 bases, in that order; junction bases with no gene match: 7. Here the CDR3 DNA reads TGTGCCAGCTCACCGGGACAGGGAGAGGACGGCTACACCTTC. This gives the protein CASSPGQGEDGYTF.

This chain uses TRBV7-2 with TRBJ2-1; D is perhaps TRBD1 (6 bases). Germline V gene data show CDR1 as SGHTA and CDR2 as FQGNSA. This CDR3 comprises 15 residues. With 5 bases removed from V and 2 bases from J, the gap between germline ends came to 13 bases. The CDR3 sequence: CASSQVGGPYNEQFF. The CDR3, as DNA: TGTGCCAGCAGCCAGGTAGGGGGACCCTACAATGAGCAGTTCTTC.

The rearrangement joins TRBV14 to TRBJ2-7; D might be TRBD2 (5 bases). The V end was cut by 2 bases, the J end by 3 bases, with 20 bases between. The CDR3 covers 17 residues. Germline V gives CDR1 SGHDN, CDR2 FVKESK. The DNA for the CDR3 is TGTGCCAGCAGCCAAAGGAATAGCGCCACCCTAATCTACGAGCAGTACTTC. It is translated as CASSQRNSATLIYEQYF.

This clone was counted between two and nine times. CDR3 protein: CASSPEPASASNTGELFF. The DNA of the CDR3 is TGTGCCAGCTCACCGGAGCCAGCTAGCGCCTCGAACACCGGGGAGCTGTTTTTT. The chain has TRBV18 and TRBJ2-2; D possibly corresponds to TRBD2 (6 bases). V gave up 3 bases and J gave up 0 bases, with 17 bases separating them. In germline, CDR1 is KGHSH, CDR2 LQKENI. The CDR3 loop spans 18 amino acids.

J is TRBJ1-6 and V is TRBV7-9, with TRBD1 matching 11 bases. CDR3 length: 15 amino acids. Germline trimming cut 3 bases from V and 11 bases from J; bases unmatched to any gene: 6. CDR1 and CDR2 from the germline V gene are SEHNR and FQNEAQ (reference sequence). Here the CDR3 reads CASSFPDRGLAPLHF. The CDR3 nucleotides are TGTGCCAGCAGCTTCCCGGACAGGGGGCTGGCACCCCTCCACTTT.